Described below is a single TCR beta chain sequence and its context. Its antigen is not identified. Trimming cost V 2 bases and J 7 bases, with 12 bases left between them. The CDR3 covers 14 residues. Germline V gene data show CDR1 as SGHKS and CDR2 as YYEKEE (reference sequence). This entry comes from a study of response to subunit inactivated influenza vaccine. Study-wide findings and caveats: Each seasonal influenza vaccination recruits few new T cells, the authors suggested.

TCRdb reprocessed the RT-PCR reads with MiXCR, giving one entry per CDR3 protein. The sample lists around 520,000 distinct CDR3 sequences; 12% were seen once. J is TRBJ2-2 and V is TRBV5-5; no definite D call. The receptor comes from a man over 45 who received an inactivated influenza vaccine. The source was PBMCs from blood, collected on the day of vaccination. CDR3 sequence: CASSFRARNGELFF. As DNA, the CDR3 is TGTGCCAGCAGCTTTCGGGCGCGCAACGGGGAGCTGTTTTTT.